The 27 T cell receptor beta chains given below trace back to one sample, sequenced in a study of blood T cell repertoires in COVID-19. The table came from immunoSEQ multiplex PCR; TCRdb's copy has only in-frame clones and leaves some out. The table has more than 65,000 clones, roughly 73% seen once; the top ten hold roughly 50%. Sequencing was performed on peripheral blood. These receptor sequences come from a human donor in a cohort sampled during active COVID-19.

This sequence joins TRBV12-3 or TRBV12-4 and TRBJ1-2; unclear D gene. Trimming left V 11 bases short and J 6 bases short, with 19 bases between. The CDR3 runs 13 residues. The CDR3 region is CAARTAGGHGYTF. CDR3 sequence (DNA): TGTGCCGCGCGGACTGCCGGAGGGCATGGCTACACCTTC.

The rearrangement links TRBV6-5 to TRBJ2-4, with D possibly being TRBD1 (5 bases). This CDR3 region has 16 residues. Germline V gene data show CDR1 as MNHEY and CDR2 as SVGAGI. V dropped 0 bases and J dropped 1 base, with 10 bases sitting between them. The CDR3 nucleotides read TGTGCCAGCAGTTACTCACACAGGATGGCCAAAAACATTCAGTACTTC. Amino acids: CASSYSHRMAKNIQYF.

The rearrangement uses TRBV10-3 and TRBJ2-1; no firm D call. Germline CDR1 and CDR2: ENHRY and SYGVKD. The CDR3 is 15 amino acids. V was clipped by 8 bases and J by 5 bases, with 19 bases between them. DNA of the CDR3: TGTGCCATCGGTAGAGTGGCGAGGCAGAACAATGAGCAGTTCTTC. It codes for CAIGRVARQNNEQFF.

Only a few counts were recorded for this clone. This chain links TRBV28 with TRBJ1-6, with a tentative D call TRBD1 (5 bases). V was shortened by 4 bases and J by 11 bases, with 18 bases between the two germline ends. This CDR3 contains 15 residues. In germline, CDR1 is MDHEN, CDR2 SYDVKM. CDR3 loop: CASSSPGTLGPPLHF. The CDR3 DNA is TGTGCCAGCAGTTCCCCCGGGACTCTAGGTCCACCCCTCCACTTT.

In this sample, this clone turned up a few times. This chain links TRBV5-5 with TRBJ2-7; D gene ambiguous. Germline CDR1 SGHKS, CDR2 YYEKEE (reference sequence). This CDR3 contains 15 residues. V was shortened by 2 bases and J by 1 base, with 13 bases between the two germline ends. CDR3 loop: CASSLSTRWSYEQYF. CDR3 nucleotide sequence: TGTGCCAGCAGCTTATCGACTCGATGGTCCTACGAGCAGTACTTC. Combining the CDR3 with reference TRBV5-5 and TRBJ2-7 gives the whole variable domain DAGVTQSPTHLIKTRGQQVTLRCSPISGHKSVSWYQQVLGQGPQFIFQYYEKEERGRGNFPDRFSARQFPNYSSELNVNALLLGDSALYLCASSLSTRWSYEQYFGPGTRLTVT.

The chain links TRBV10-3 to TRBJ2-5, with D tentatively TRBD2 (6 bases). CDR1 is ENHRY and CDR2 is SYGVKD in the germline V gene. CDR3 length: 18 residues. Trimming pared 4 bases from V and 1 base from J, leaving 22 bases between. The CDR3 reads CAISGRGGARGSQETQYF. The CDR3 DNA sequence: TGTGCCATCAGTGGACGAGGAGGGGCCCGGGGTTCCCAAGAGACCCAGTACTTC.

The table lists this clone with a few counts. This chain uses TRBV6-6 with TRBJ1-5, with no clear D. Germline assignment: CDR1 MNHNY and CDR2 SVGAGI (reference sequence). The CDR3 contains 14 residues. Trimming cost V 9 bases and J 3 bases, with 15 bases left between them. In DNA form, the CDR3 reads TGTGCCAGTGGGGAGGGATGGGTCAATCAGCCCCAGCATTTT. Amino acids: CASGEGWVNQPQHF.

The genes are TRBV19 and TRBJ1-5, with a tentative D call TRBD1 (5 bases). Germline V lookup: CDR1 LNHDA, CDR2 SQIVND (reference sequence). V was shortened by 6 bases and J by 6 bases, with 18 bases between the two germline ends. The CDR3 loop spans 15 amino acids. This CDR3 is CASRTAGSLVQPQHF. Here the CDR3 DNA reads TGTGCCAGTAGAACGGCAGGGTCCTTGGTTCAGCCCCAGCATTTT.

This rearrangement joins TRBV7-8 to TRBJ2-5; 7 positions match TRBD1. This CDR3 is built from 13 residues. Germline lookup yields CDR1 SGHVS and CDR2 FQNEAQ. The V segment lost 5 bases and the J segment 2 bases; nucleotides outside the gene matches: 2. CDR3 sequence: CASSRDSQETQYF. CDR3 bases: TGTGCCAGCAGCCGGGACAGTCAAGAGACCCAGTACTTC.

This clone has only one observation. The chain carries TRBV9 and TRBJ2-3; 9 nucleotides agree with TRBD1. The CDR3 consists of 18 residues. Germline values: CDR1 SGDLS, CDR2 YYNGEE. The trim removed 0 bases at V and 2 bases at J, leaving 10 bases unmatched. The CDR3 sequence is CASSVAYPGTGITDTQYF. The CDR3 DNA reads TGTGCCAGCAGCGTAGCTTACCCCGGGACAGGGATCACAGATACGCAGTATTTT.

The chain combines TRBV15 with TRBJ2-5; no clear D gene. Germline-derived CDR1 and CDR2 are LNHNV and YYDKDF (reference sequence). Trimming shortened V by 0 bases and J by 7 bases, and 9 bases separated the two germline ends. The CDR3 has 13 residues. The DNA for the CDR3 is TGTGCCACCAGCAGAGATCGGAGTCGGACCCAGTACTTC. Its protein product is CATSRDRSRTQYF.

The rearrangement joins TRBV9 to TRBJ2-3; 7 bases are a match to TRBD2. The CDR3 has 14 amino acids. The germline V gene encodes CDR1 SGDLS and CDR2 YYNGEE. With 5 bases clipped from V and 2 bases from J, the junction kept 5 bases outside the gene matches. CDR3 in DNA: TGTGCCAGCAGTCGGGGGGAGAACACAGATACGCAGTATTTT. The encoded protein is CASSRGENTDTQYF.

The CDR3 spells CASSLTRQASNSPLHF. The DNA of the CDR3 is TGTGCCAGTAGCCTTACCAGACAGGCGTCGAATTCACCCCTCCACTTT. The chain couples TRBV19 to TRBJ1-6, with a weak D call TRBD1 (6 bases). Trimming removed 6 bases from V and 7 bases from J, with 19 bases in between. Per germline, CDR1 LNHDA and CDR2 SQIVND (reference sequence). The length of the CDR3 is 16 residues.

In DNA form, the CDR3 reads TGTGCCAGCAGTTTCACTCGGACAGGACAAGAGACCCAGTACTTC. This encodes CASSFTRTGQETQYF. This chain uses TRBV2 with TRBJ2-5, with 7 positions matching TRBD1. The CDR3 has 15 residues. Germline CDR1 SNHLY, CDR2 FYNNEI. V lost 5 bases and J lost 2; bases outside the gene matches: 8.

This chain links TRBV5-1 with TRBJ2-6; TRBD2 is a possible D gene (5 bases). Looked up from germline, CDR1 is SGHRS and CDR2 is YFSETQ. V lost 4 bases, J lost 0 bases, and 8 bases lay in between. The CDR3 consists of 15 residues. CDR3 in DNA: TGCGCCAGCAGCCCTAGCCTCTCTGGGGCCAACGTCCTGACTTTC. The encoded protein is CASSPSLSGANVLTF.

This clone was counted between two and nine times. This chain joins TRBV28 and TRBJ2-6, with TRBD1 matching 8 bases. CDR1 is MDHEN and CDR2 is SYDVKM in the germline V gene. This CDR3 is built from 15 residues. Unmatched junction bases numbered 1, after V lost 4 bases and J lost 2 bases. CDR3 bases: TGTGCCAGCAGTTCGACAGGGGCTGGGGCCAACGTCCTGACTTTC. It translates to CASSSTGAGANVLTF.

The gene calls are TRBV28 and TRBJ2-7; D perhaps matches TRBD1 (5 bases). The ends were cut back, 3 bases at V and 2 bases at J, with 11 bases in the middle. CDR1 is MDHEN and CDR2 is SYDVKM in the germline V gene. This CDR3 contains 14 residues. The chain's CDR3 is CASSLGDRAYEQYF. In nucleotides, the CDR3 is TGTGCCAGCAGTTTGGGTGACAGAGCCTACGAGCAGTACTTC.

The chain joins TRBV4-1 to TRBJ2-7; possible D gene TRBD2, 6 bases. The CDR3 contains 13 residues. The germline V and J ends were trimmed by 2 bases and 7 bases, with 12 bases remaining between them. Per the germline V gene, CDR1 is MGHRA and CDR2 is YSYEKL. CDR3 coding DNA: TGCGCCAGCAGCCAACCCTGGGGGGAAGAGCAGTACTTC. Amino acids: CASSQPWGEEQYF.

This chain connects TRBV5-1 to TRBJ2-7, with D possibly TRBD2 on 6 matching bases. The germline V gene encodes CDR1 SGHRS and CDR2 YFSETQ. V was cut by 5 bases and J by 6 bases, with 12 bases left in between. The CDR3 contains 12 residues. The DNA of the CDR3 is TGCGCCAGCAGACTGCGGGGTGGCGAGCAGTACTTC. Translation: CASRLRGGEQYF.

The rearrangement links TRBV5-1 to TRBJ1-2; 12 bases are a match to TRBD1. CDR3 length: 14 amino acids. Losses at the gene ends were 3 bases for V and 13 bases for J; bases not matched to a gene: 10. Germline CDR1 SGHRS, CDR2 YFSETQ. CDR3 in amino acids: CASSSLGQGAYGTF. CDR3 DNA: TGCGCCAGCAGCTCTCTGGGACAGGGGGCATATGGCACCTTC.

J is TRBJ1-5 and V is TRBV6-2 or TRBV6-3; a weak D match, TRBD1 (6 bases). This CDR3 has 14 residues. V lost 2 bases and J 2 bases, leaving 7 bases between the germline ends. Germline V lookup: CDR1 MNHEY, CDR2 SVGEGT. The DNA for the CDR3 is TGTGCCAGCAGTTACGGGGGCGGCAATCAGCCCCAGCATTTT. It is translated as CASSYGGGNQPQHF.

Only a few counts were recorded for this clone. The chain uses TRBV6-5 and TRBJ1-1, with a tentative D call TRBD1 (5 bases). Deletions cut 7 bases from V and 11 bases from J, with 23 bases between. The CDR3 loop spans 14 amino acids. Germline V lookup: CDR1 MNHEY, CDR2 SVGAGI. Written as DNA, the CDR3 is TGTGCCAGCAATCGCAGGGATGAGGTTTATCGTGCTTTCTTT. This gives the protein CASNRRDEVYRAFF.

The chain carries TRBV29-1 and TRBJ1-2, with 9 nucleotides matching TRBD1. J gave up 7 bases and V 4 bases, and 10 bases lay outside the gene matches. CDR1 SQVTM and CDR2 ANQGSEA come from the germline V gene. This CDR3 is built from 14 residues. CDR3 DNA sequence: TGCAGCGTTGGCCAAGGACAGGGGTCGCGTGGCTACACCTTC. Translated: CSVGQGQGSRGYTF.

This clone occurred once. The chain recombines TRBV18 with TRBJ1-4; weak D call: TRBD1 (6 bases). Germline CDR1 KGHSH, CDR2 LQKENI. Trimming stripped 2 bases from V and 10 bases from J, with 20 bases between. The length of the CDR3 is 16 residues. CDR3 sequence reads: CASSPDLLQGLSKLFF. In DNA form, the CDR3 reads TGTGCCAGCTCACCAGATCTTTTACAGGGCCTCTCAAAACTGTTTTTT.

This clone was counted many times. V usage is TRBV19 and J usage is TRBJ2-1; 10 nucleotides line up with TRBD2. Germline CDR1 is LNHDA and CDR2 is SQIVND (reference sequence). CDR3 length: 15 amino acids. V gave up 6 bases and J gave up 2 bases; unmatched junction bases: 4. CDR3 bases: TGTGCCAGTAGCCCCGGACTAGCGGCCTACAATGAGCAGTTCTTC. It specifies CASSPGLAAYNEQFF.

This clone was counted a few times. The chain employs TRBV27 and TRBJ1-2; 8 bases are shared with TRBD1. V trimming: 1 base; J trimming: 8 bases; junction bases outside the gene matches: 12. The CDR3 consists of 16 residues. Per germline, CDR1 MNHEY and CDR2 SMNVEV (reference sequence). The CDR3 nucleotides are TGTGCCAGCAGTTTATTCCGGGCAGGGGGCATCGGGGGCTACACCTTC. Amino acid sequence: CASSLFRAGGIGGYTF.

This chain joins TRBV7-2 and TRBJ1-5; 8 bases match TRBD1. The V segment lost 5 bases and the J segment 9 bases; nucleotides outside the gene matches: 12. The CDR3 is made up of 15 amino acids. CDR1 SGHTA and CDR2 FQGNSA come from the germline V gene. Here the CDR3 DNA reads TGTGCCAGCAGCGTAAACCAGGGGGCTTTAGGGCCCCAGCATTTT. Translating gives CASSVNQGALGPQHF.